Below are 5 T cell receptor beta chains sequenced from a single sample in a study of blood T cell repertoires in COVID-19 (dated by TCRdb to about 2020). The method was the immunoSEQ multiplex PCR assay. The table comes from immuneACCESS by way of TCRdb, which keeps in-frame sequences with V and J called. Part of the clones is missing from these tables; in studies checked, under half for an unresolved V gene and the rest for unknown reasons. Within this sample are around 56,000 clones, with about 90% of them counted one time only. The ten top clones hold roughly 6.4% of the sample. The sample consisted of peripheral blood. The source of these receptors is a man between 60 and 70 years old with active or convalescent COVID-19.

The gene calls are TRBV6-6 and TRBJ1-2, with 9 bases aligning to TRBD1. Per germline, CDR1 MNHNY and CDR2 SVGAGI (reference sequence). CDR3 size: 15 residues. Losses at the gene ends were 6 bases for V and 7 bases for J; bases not matched to a gene: 12. The CDR3 sequence: CASSDSDRGKAGYTF. The DNA for the CDR3 is TGTGCCAGCAGCGATTCGGACAGGGGCAAAGCTGGCTACACCTTC.

The genes are TRBV5-1 and TRBJ1-6; D uncertain. CDR1 SGHRS and CDR2 YFSETQ come from the germline V gene. V gave up 4 bases and J gave up 7 bases, with 12 bases separating them. This CDR3 region has 14 residues. CDR3 in amino acids: CASSRTGRNSPLHF. DNA for the CDR3: TGCGCCAGCAGCCGGACCGGGAGGAATTCACCCCTCCACTTT. Filled out from reference TRBV5-1 and TRBJ1-6, the complete variable domain reads KAGVTQTPRYLIKTRGQQVTLSCSPISGHRSVSWYQQTPGQGLQFLFEYFSETQRNKGNFPGRFSGRQFSNSRSEMNVSTLELGDSALYLCASSRTGRNSPLHFGNGTRLTVT.

The rearrangement uses TRBV3-1 (or the pseudogene TRBV3-2) and TRBJ1-3; D call uncertain. Looked up from germline, CDR1 is LGHDT and CDR2 is YNNKEL (reference sequence). This CDR3 comprises 15 residues. The ends were cut back, 2 bases at V and 0 bases at J, with 8 bases in the middle. CDR3 protein: CASSQSLYSGNTIYF. The CDR3 DNA reads TGTGCCAGCAGCCAATCTCTGTACTCTGGAAACACCATATATTTT.

The chain recombines TRBV6-5 with TRBJ2-7; the match to TRBD1 covers 10 bases. The CDR3 covers 14 residues. J was trimmed by 4 bases and V by 4 bases; bases with no gene match: 4. Germline V lookup: CDR1 MNHEY, CDR2 SVGAGI. The CDR3 here is CASSFRQGAYEQYF. Here the CDR3 DNA reads TGTGCCAGCAGTTTTAGACAGGGGGCATACGAGCAGTACTTC.

V gene TRBV28 combines with J gene TRBJ1-6; tentative D call: TRBD1 (6 bases). Trimming took 5 bases from V and 5 from J, leaving 22 bases between them. Looked up from germline, CDR1 is MDHEN and CDR2 is SYDVKM. CDR3 size: 18 residues. CDR3 nucleotides: TGTGCCAGCAGTAGGCCCGGAACAGGGTTCGGCGATAATTCACCCCTCCACTTT. It encodes CASSRPGTGFGDNSPLHF.